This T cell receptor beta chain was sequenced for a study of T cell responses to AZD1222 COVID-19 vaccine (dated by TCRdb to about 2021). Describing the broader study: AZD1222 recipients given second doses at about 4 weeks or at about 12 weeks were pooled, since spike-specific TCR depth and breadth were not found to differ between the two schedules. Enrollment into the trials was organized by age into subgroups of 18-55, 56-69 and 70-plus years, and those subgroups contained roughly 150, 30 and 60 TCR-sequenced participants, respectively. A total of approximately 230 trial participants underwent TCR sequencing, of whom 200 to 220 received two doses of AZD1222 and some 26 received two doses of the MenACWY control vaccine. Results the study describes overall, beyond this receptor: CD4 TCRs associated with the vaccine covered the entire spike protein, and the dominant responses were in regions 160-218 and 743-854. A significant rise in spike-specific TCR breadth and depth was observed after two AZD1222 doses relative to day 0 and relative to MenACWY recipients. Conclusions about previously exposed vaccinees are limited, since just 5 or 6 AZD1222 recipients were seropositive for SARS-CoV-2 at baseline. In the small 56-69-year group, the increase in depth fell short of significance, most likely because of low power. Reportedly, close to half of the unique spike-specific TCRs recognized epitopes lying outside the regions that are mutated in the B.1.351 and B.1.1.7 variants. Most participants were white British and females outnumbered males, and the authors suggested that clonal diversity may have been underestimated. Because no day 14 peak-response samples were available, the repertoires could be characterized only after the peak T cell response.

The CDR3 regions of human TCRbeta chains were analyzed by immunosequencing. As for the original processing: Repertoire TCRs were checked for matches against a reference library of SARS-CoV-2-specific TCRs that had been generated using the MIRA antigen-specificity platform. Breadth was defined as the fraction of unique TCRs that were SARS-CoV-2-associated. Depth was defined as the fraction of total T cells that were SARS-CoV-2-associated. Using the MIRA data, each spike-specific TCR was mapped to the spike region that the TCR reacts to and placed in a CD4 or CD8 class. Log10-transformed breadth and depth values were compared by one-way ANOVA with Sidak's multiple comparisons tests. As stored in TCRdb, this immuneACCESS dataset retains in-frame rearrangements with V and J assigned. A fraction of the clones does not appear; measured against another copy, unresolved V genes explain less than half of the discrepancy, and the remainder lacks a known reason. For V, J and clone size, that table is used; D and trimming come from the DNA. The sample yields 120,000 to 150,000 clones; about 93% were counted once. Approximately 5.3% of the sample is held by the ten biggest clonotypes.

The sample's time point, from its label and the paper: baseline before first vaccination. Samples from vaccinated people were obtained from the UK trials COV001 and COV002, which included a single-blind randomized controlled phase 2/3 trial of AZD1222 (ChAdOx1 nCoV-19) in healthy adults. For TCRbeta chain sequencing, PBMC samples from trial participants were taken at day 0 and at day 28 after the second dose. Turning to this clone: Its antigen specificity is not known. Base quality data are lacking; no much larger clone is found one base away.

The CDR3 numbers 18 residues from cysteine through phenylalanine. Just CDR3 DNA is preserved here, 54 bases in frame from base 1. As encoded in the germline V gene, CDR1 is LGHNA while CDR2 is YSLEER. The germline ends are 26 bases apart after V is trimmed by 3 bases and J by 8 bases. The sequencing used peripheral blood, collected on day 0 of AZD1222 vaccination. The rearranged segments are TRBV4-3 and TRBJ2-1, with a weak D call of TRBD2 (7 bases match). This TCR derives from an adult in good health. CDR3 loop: CASSHGGPDLENWDEQFF. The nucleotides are TGCGCCAGCAGCCACGGGGGGCCGGACCTCGAGAATTGGGATGAGCAGTTCTTC.